This TCR beta chain was found in a study of blood T cell repertoires in COVID-19. Study in general: Researchers got acute and convalescent COVID-19 samples from the United States, Italy and Spain. PBMCs, B-cell-depleted T cells, or T cells provided the cDNA or gDNA that made up the material.

As originally analysed: Nucleated cell counts were estimated from reference gene primer amplification. Only in-frame clones appear in the TCRdb table, and some are missing; sequencing was by immunoSEQ multiplex PCR. Clone size and the V and J calls come from that table; the DNA yielded D and trimming. Here the sample spans 150,000 to 180,000 clones, over 65% being singletons. CDR1 SGHKS and CDR2 YYEKEE come from the germline V gene (reference sequence). This CDR3 is 15 amino acids long. V lost 0 bases to trimming and J lost 0 bases, with 9 bases between them. The chain links TRBV5-5 to TRBJ1-1; maybe TRBD1 (5 bases). This sequence was found in a man older than 75 with acute or convalescent COVID-19. Sequenced material: peripheral blood. Here the CDR3 reads CASSLAGRVNTEAFF. The CDR3, as DNA: TGTGCCAGCAGCTTGGCCGGCAGGGTGAACACTGAAGCTTTCTTT.